This TCR beta chain was retrieved from a study of blood T cell repertoires in COVID-19. Study background: Donors in the United States, Italy and Spain gave samples during acute or convalescent COVID-19. Sources were T cells, B-cell-depleted T cells, or PBMCs; the material itself was cDNA or gDNA.

This clone was observed a handful of times. In the original processing: Amplifying reference gene primers gave estimates of nucleated cell counts. The table came from immunoSEQ multiplex PCR; TCRdb's copy has only in-frame clones and leaves some out. Clone size and V and J calls were adopted from that table, with D and trimming inferred from the DNA. Among 110,000 or so clones, approximately 81% were seen once, and the ten largest hold 1.5% to 1.8%. The sequencing sample was made of peripheral blood. The receptor was derived from a man aged 45-65 years with acute or convalescent COVID-19.

The CDR3 DNA is TGTGCCAGCAGTCGGGGAGTTCGGTATGGCTACACCTTC. Encoded protein: CASSRGVRYGYTF. J is TRBJ1-2 and V is TRBV6-5; D is uncertain. V shed 5 bases and J shed 5 bases, with 12 bases lying between them. This CDR3 contains 13 residues. Germline V CDR1 and CDR2: MNHEY, SVGAGI.